The source of this T cell receptor (beta chain) is a study of shared clonotypes between healthy human individuals. Study-wide results and caveats: Researchers sampled blood only, noting tissue repertoires likely differ.

Regarding this clone: Its antigen is currently unknown.

The assay was carried out at the deep level. Libraries were prepared by immunoSEQ multiplex PCR; TCRdb keeps only in-frame clonotypes and omits some of them. The data show over a million clones, approximately 80% seen once. V was clipped by 11 bases and J by 2 bases, with 4 bases between them. There are 9 residues in the CDR3. Looked up from germline, CDR1 is MNHEY and CDR2 is SVGAGI. CD45RA+ naive and CD45RA-negative memory subsets were separated from CD4+ cells. The rearrangement links TRBV6-5 to TRBJ2-7; D is unresolved. Material for sequencing was memory CD4+ T cells from PBMCs. Sample subset: CD45RA-negative fraction. The TCR comes from a man in his late teens or twenties in good health. Some clones in this sample may be carry-over from other donors' samples. The CDR3 sequence is CAETYEQYF. The DNA for the CDR3 is TGTGCCGAGACCTACGAGCAGTACTTC.